Each of the 29 T cell receptor beta chains below was sequenced from the same sample in a study of T cells after yellow fever vaccination. TCRdb passed the 5' RACE reads through MiXCR, listing each CDR3 protein once. The sample shows under 200,000 distinct CDR3 sequences, more than 5.5% of them seen only once. Sequences were derived from CD4+ T cells sorted from PBMCs, sampled 5 to 6 days after the first yellow fever vaccination. These TCRs come from a young man who received the YFV17D yellow fever vaccine.

This clonotype showed up many times. The chain employs TRBV7-8 and TRBJ2-2, with TRBD2 matching 9 bases. V shed 0 bases, J shed 5 bases, and the junction held 7 bases outside the gene matches. Germline CDR1 reads SGHVS; CDR2 reads FQNEAQ. CDR3 length: 17 amino acids. CDR3: CASSLAGSSGATGELFF. DNA for the CDR3: TGTGCCAGCAGCTTAGCGGGGTCTAGCGGGGCGACCGGGGAGCTGTTTTTT. The whole variable domain, remainder taken from reference TRBV7-8 and TRBJ2-2, is GAGVSQSPRYKVAKRGQDVALRCDPISGHVSLFWYQQALGQGPEFLTYFQNEAQLDKSGLPSDRFFAERPEGSVSTLKIQRTQQEDSAVYLCASSLAGSSGATGELFFGEGSRLTVL.

The table lists this clonotype with a few counts. V usage is TRBV20-1 and J usage is TRBJ2-1, with 12 bases identical to TRBD1. Germline CDR1 is DFQATT and CDR2 is SNEGSKA (reference sequence). The CDR3 has 15 amino acids. Unmatched junction bases numbered 7, after V lost 2 bases and J lost 8 bases. The chain's CDR3 is CSARPRDRGLDEQFF. Written as DNA, the CDR3 is TGCAGTGCTAGACCACGGGACAGGGGGCTGGATGAGCAGTTCTTC.

This clonotype was recorded many times. The chain recombines TRBV18 with TRBJ1-5, with D unclear. This CDR3 contains 14 residues. V was cut by 2 bases and J by 0 bases, with 5 bases left in between. The germline CDR1 and CDR2 sequences are KGHSH and LQKENI. CDR3 bases: TGTGCCAGCTCACCATCGAATAGCAATCAGCCCCAGCATTTT. Translated, it gives CASSPSNSNQPQHF.

Ten or more counts support this clonotype. The chain combines TRBV7-2 with TRBJ2-1, with TRBD2 matching over 9 bases. Germline CDR1 SGHTA, CDR2 FQGNSA. The V segment lost 2 bases and the J segment 7 bases; nucleotides outside the gene matches: 3. The CDR3 has 14 residues. CDR3 nucleotides: TGTGCCAGCAGCTTACGCGGGGGGGGAAATGAGCAGTTCTTC. Its translation is CASSLRGGGNEQFF. Based on the CDR3 plus reference TRBV7-2 and TRBJ2-1, the full variable domain is GAGVSQSPSNKVTEKGKDVELRCDPISGHTALYWYRQSLGQGLEFLIYFQGNSAPDKSGLPSDRFSAERTGGSVSTLTIQRTQQEDSAVYLCASSLRGGGNEQFFGPGTRLTVL.

This clonotype was picked up many times. This chain joins TRBV24-1 and TRBJ2-3, with 9 bases fitting TRBD1. Trimming removed 9 bases from V and 1 base from J; junction bases left unmatched: 4. The germline gives CDR1 KGHDR, CDR2 SFDVKD. The CDR3 contains 14 residues. The CDR3 DNA reads as TGTGCCACCGCCGGACAGGGGCGCACAGATACGCAGTATTTT. This sequence encodes CATAGQGRTDTQYF.

There are many counts of this clonotype. The genes are TRBV10-3 and TRBJ2-7; 7 bases are a match to TRBD1. After removal of 3 bases from V and 6 bases from J, the junction contained 11 bases not matched to a gene. This CDR3 spans 15 amino acids. CDR1 is ENHRY and CDR2 is SYGVKD in the germline V gene. The CDR3 bases are TGTGCCATCAGTGAAGGGACAGACTGGGCCGGCGAGCAGTACTTC. Its protein is CAISEGTDWAGEQYF.

This clonotype was picked up a small number of times. The chain has TRBV7-3 and TRBJ1-2; D is ambiguous. The CDR3 is made up of 15 amino acids. CDR1 is SGHTA and CDR2 is FQGTGA in the germline V gene. The germline V and J ends were trimmed by 3 bases and 1 base, with 12 bases remaining between them. CDR3 DNA: TGTGCCAGCAGCTTTGCCCCCGGACTTAACTATGGCTACACCTTC. This encodes CASSFAPGLNYGYTF.

This clonotype was seen only a few times. V and J are TRBV5-1 and TRBJ1-1; 8 nucleotides agree with TRBD1. CDR1 is SGHRS, CDR2 YFSETQ, per germline. V shed 4 bases, J shed 1 base, and the junction held 6 bases outside the gene matches. The CDR3 consists of 15 residues. CDR3 sequence (DNA): TGCGCCAGCAGCACCGGACAGGGCTGGAACACTGAAGCTTTCTTT. This sequence encodes CASSTGQGWNTEAFF.

This clonotype was picked up many times. This chain links TRBV11-2 with TRBJ2-1; 8 bases agree with TRBD1. J was trimmed by 6 bases and V by 1 base; bases with no gene match: 14. CDR3 length: 18 amino acids. Germline lookup yields CDR1 SGHAT and CDR2 FQNNGV. The CDR3 loop is CASSLVWVGTGQFNEQFF. CDR3 DNA: TGTGCCAGCAGCTTAGTTTGGGTCGGGACAGGACAATTCAATGAGCAGTTCTTC.

The chain uses TRBV7-9 and TRBJ1-6; a weak D match, TRBD1 (5 bases). Germline V CDR1 and CDR2: SEHNR, FQNEAQ (reference sequence). The ends were cut back, 5 bases at V and 10 bases at J, with 15 bases in the middle. CDR3 length: 14 residues. The CDR3 sequence: CASSPSGANSPLHF. CDR3 sequence (DNA): TGTGCCAGCAGCCCTAGTGGGGCCAACTCACCCCTCCACTTT.

This chain uses TRBV6-5 with TRBJ2-5; 7 nucleotides agree with TRBD1. CDR3 size: 14 residues. V lost 2 bases, J lost 2 bases, and 2 bases stayed unmatched. CDR1 is MNHEY and CDR2 is SVGAGI in the germline V gene. CDR3 sequence: CASSYPGQQETQYF. In DNA, the CDR3 is TGTGCCAGCAGTTACCCGGGACAGCAAGAGACCCAGTACTTC.

This chain links TRBV7-9 with TRBJ2-1, with D unresolved. This CDR3 comprises 13 residues. CDR1 is SEHNR and CDR2 is FQNEAQ in the germline V gene (reference sequence). V lost 5 bases and J 6 bases, leaving 11 bases between the germline ends. CDR3: CASSPWGSNEQFF. CDR3 coding DNA: TGTGCCAGCAGCCCCTGGGGTAGCAATGAGCAGTTCTTC.

This clonotype was found many times. The chain uses TRBV7-9 and TRBJ2-7, with 8 bases matching TRBD1. Germline V gene lookup returns CDR1 SEHNR and CDR2 FQNEAQ (reference sequence). J lost 2 bases, V lost 4 bases, and 4 bases had no gene match. There are 14 residues in the CDR3. The CDR3 here is CASSSQTGAYEQYV. CDR3 nucleotides: TGTGCCAGCAGCTCTCAGACAGGGGCCTACGAGCAGTACGTC.

This clonotype was recorded at least ten times. The chain has TRBV30 and TRBJ1-5; weak D call: TRBD1 (5 bases). Trimming pared 4 bases from V and 2 bases from J, leaving 12 bases between. The CDR3 runs 14 residues. Germline values: CDR1 GTSNPN, CDR2 SVGIG (reference sequence). The CDR3 nucleotides are TGTGCCTGGAATCCGGGGGGAGGCAATCAGCCCCAGCATTTT. It translates to CAWNPGGGNQPQHF.

This clonotype showed up many times. The chain carries TRBV7-3 and TRBJ1-6, with D perhaps matching TRBD1 (6 bases). The germline gives CDR1 SGHTA, CDR2 FQGTGA. This CDR3 spans 15 amino acids. The V and J ends lost 2 bases and 5 bases respectively, with 10 bases between them. In DNA, the CDR3 is TGTGCCAGCAGCTTACGGGGGGCGAATAATTCACCCCTCCACTTT. It specifies CASSLRGANNSPLHF. Looking up the rest from reference TRBV7-3 and TRBJ1-6 gives the full variable domain: GAGVSQTPSNKVTEKGKYVELRCDPISGHTALYWYRQSLGQGPEFLIYFQGTGAADDSGLPNDRFFAVRPEGSVSTLKIQRTERGDSAVYLCASSLRGANNSPLHFGNGTRLTVT.

This clonotype was seen many times. CDR3 protein: CASSPPGHNTEAFF. The CDR3 coding sequence is TGTGCCAGCAGCCCCCCAGGCCACAACACTGAAGCTTTCTTT. This chain connects TRBV7-9 to TRBJ1-1; no definite D call. Per the germline V gene, CDR1 is SEHNR and CDR2 is FQNEAQ (reference sequence). The CDR3 contains 14 residues. V was pared by 5 bases and J by 2 bases, with 12 bases between.

Turning to this clonotype: This may come from a read error, since a much larger clone is one base off. The J gene is TRBJ1-6, the V gene TRBV6-2 or TRBV6-3, with TRBD1 identical over 7 bases. CDR3 length: 15 amino acids. The V segment lost 6 bases and the J segment 9 bases; nucleotides outside the gene matches: 11. Germline assignment: CDR1 MNHEY and CDR2 SVGEGT. In DNA, the CDR3 is TGTGCCAGCAGGACAGGGAGAACCATTACTTCACCCCTCCACTTT. Translation: CASRTGRTITSPLHF.

This clonotype was observed many times. The V and J genes are TRBV25-1 and TRBJ2-5; 7 bases line up with TRBD2. V shed 8 bases and J 4 bases; nucleotides not matched to a gene: 13. The germline gives CDR1 MGHDK, CDR2 SYGVNS. CDR3 length equals 15 residues. The CDR3 region has the DNA TGTGCCAGCTTCGGGCGGGAGAACGGGGGAGAGACCCAGTACTTC. Translated: CASFGRENGGETQYF.

The V gene is TRBV6-5, the J gene TRBJ1-1; 7 bases are a match to TRBD1. Germline CDR1 and CDR2: MNHEY and SVGAGI. The CDR3 runs 15 residues. V shed 6 bases, J shed 5 bases, and the junction held 12 bases outside the gene matches. CDR3 nucleotide sequence: TGTGCCAGCAGACTGACTTCGACAGGGACTACTGAAGCTTTCTTT. Its protein product is CASRLTSTGTTEAFF.

The rearrangement joins TRBV9 to TRBJ2-1, with 9 nucleotides matching TRBD2. Per germline, CDR1 SGDLS and CDR2 YYNGEE. Trimming took 4 bases from V and 6 from J; bases not matched to a gene: 11. The CDR3 sequence is 16 residues long. The CDR3 DNA sequence: TGTGCCAGCAGCCCTAGCGGGGACCTGGTAGGCAATGAGCAGTTCTTC. Translating gives CASSPSGDLVGNEQFF.

The V call is TRBV27, the J call TRBJ2-3; tentatively, D is TRBD2 (6 bases). This CDR3 is built from 14 residues. Trimming pared 4 bases from V and 3 bases from J, leaving 11 bases between. Germline V lookup: CDR1 MNHEY, CDR2 SMNVEV (reference sequence). The CDR3 protein is CASSYKGRTDTQYF. The CDR3 DNA reads as TGTGCCAGCAGTTATAAGGGGAGGACAGATACGCAGTATTTT.

This clonotype was seen a few times. The chain carries TRBV5-1 and TRBJ2-1, with a tentative D call TRBD1 (6 bases). Trimming took off 5 bases at V and 10 bases at J, with 22 bases between the two ends. Germline CDR1 and CDR2: SGHRS and YFSETQ. The CDR3 runs 15 residues. The CDR3 DNA follows: TGCGCCAGCAGTCAAGGGGGAGAGCCCTACCGAGAGCAGTTCTTC. The encoded protein is CASSQGGEPYREQFF.

This clonotype was seen repeatedly, ten times or more. In nucleotides, the CDR3 is TGTGCCAGCGGCTTCCAGGACAGGGGGCGAGGCTACACCTTC. This translates into CASGFQDRGRGYTF. The chain links TRBV12-3 or TRBV12-4 to TRBJ1-2; 11 bases agree with TRBD1. V was pared by 8 bases and J by 8 bases, with 10 bases of the junction left unmatched. The CDR3 length is 14 residues.

This clonotype was picked up many times. This rearrangement joins TRBV28 to TRBJ1-4, with D uncertain. The CDR3 is 14 amino acids. Germline V gene sequence: CDR1 MDHEN, CDR2 SYDVKM. Trimming cost V 2 bases and J 7 bases, with 11 bases left between them. DNA of the CDR3: TGTGCCAGCAGTTTAGGGGTCATGGCTGAAAAACTGTTTTTT. Its protein is CASSLGVMAEKLFF.

This clonotype was seen ten or more times. The rearrangement uses TRBV10-3 and TRBJ1-4; TRBD1 might be the D (6 bases). Germline V gene sequence: CDR1 ENHRY, CDR2 SYGVKD. Trimming removed 10 bases from V and 3 bases from J, with 12 bases in between. The length of the CDR3 is 13 residues. The CDR3 nucleotides are TGTGCCACCCACAGGGATGCTAATGAAAAACTGTTTTTT. Amino acid sequence: CATHRDANEKLFF.

This clonotype was seen ten or more times. The chain joins TRBV18 to TRBJ1-5, with TRBD1 matching over 10 bases. CDR3 size: 15 residues. The germline V gene encodes CDR1 KGHSH and CDR2 LQKENI. Unmatched junction bases numbered 5, after V lost 3 bases and J lost 6 bases. CDR3 coding DNA: TGTGCCAGCTCACCTGGACAGGGGGTTAGTCAGCCCCAGCATTTT. It encodes CASSPGQGVSQPQHF.

The sample holds many counts of this clonotype. The chain's CDR3 is CATSSRLLAGGSVETQYF. CDR3 sequence (DNA): TGTGCCACCAGCAGCAGATTATTAGCGGGGGGCTCGGTCGAGACCCAGTACTTC. V usage is TRBV15 and J usage is TRBJ2-5; 10 bases are shared with TRBD2. The CDR3 extends over 18 amino acids. Germline V CDR1 and CDR2: LNHNV, YYDKDF (reference sequence). V trimming: 3 bases; J trimming: 5 bases; junction bases outside the gene matches: 15.

This clonotype turned up a few times. This chain uses TRBV15 with TRBJ2-7; D uncertain. The CDR3 sequence is 14 residues long. With 0 bases removed from V and 0 bases from J, the gap between germline ends came to 6 bases. Germline loops: CDR1 LNHNV, CDR2 YYDKDF (reference sequence). The CDR3 DNA reads as TGTGCCACCAGCAGAGATGTTCTCTCCTACGAGCAGTACGTC. Its translation is CATSRDVLSYEQYV.

J is TRBJ1-4 and V is TRBV30, with D possibly TRBD1 on 5 matching bases. The germline CDR1 and CDR2 sequences are GTSNPN and SVGIG (reference sequence). Trimming removed 4 bases from V and 7 bases from J, with 10 bases in between. The CDR3 contains 12 residues. The CDR3 sequence: CAWNLGGEKLFF. As DNA, the CDR3 is TGTGCCTGGAATTTGGGGGGTGAAAAACTGTTTTTT. The full variable domain, with the rest looked up from reference TRBV30 and TRBJ1-4, is SQTIHQWPATLVQPVGSPLSLECTVEGTSNPNLYWYRQAAGRGLQLLFYSVGIGQISSEVPQNLSASRPQDRQFILSSKKLLLSDSGFYLCAWNLGGEKLFFGSGTQLSVL.